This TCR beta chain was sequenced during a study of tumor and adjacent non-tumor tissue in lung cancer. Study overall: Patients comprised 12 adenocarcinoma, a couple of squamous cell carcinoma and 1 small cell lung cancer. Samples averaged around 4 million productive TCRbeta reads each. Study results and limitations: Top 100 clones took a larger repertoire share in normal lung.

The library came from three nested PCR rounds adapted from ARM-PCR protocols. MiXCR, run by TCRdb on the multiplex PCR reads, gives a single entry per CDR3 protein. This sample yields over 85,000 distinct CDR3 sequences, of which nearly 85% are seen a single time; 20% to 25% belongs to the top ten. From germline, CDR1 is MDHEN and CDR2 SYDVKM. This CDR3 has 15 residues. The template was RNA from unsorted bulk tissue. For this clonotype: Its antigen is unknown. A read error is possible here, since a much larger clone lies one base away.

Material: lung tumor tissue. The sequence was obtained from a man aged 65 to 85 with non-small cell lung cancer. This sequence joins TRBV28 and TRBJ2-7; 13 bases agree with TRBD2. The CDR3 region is CANSSRTSGGYEQYF. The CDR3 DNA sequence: TGTGCCAACAGTTCAAGGACTAGCGGGGGTTACGAGCAGTACTTC.